The 15 T cell receptor beta chains listed next were all sequenced from one sample in a study of cytomegalovirus exposure and HLA in healthy donors. PCR amplification relied on 60 Vbeta primers (plus 13 Jbeta primers). Only in-frame clones appear in the TCRdb table, and some are missing; sequencing was by immunoSEQ multiplex PCR. The sample holds tens of thousands of clones, more than 60% seen once. Sequences were obtained from PBMCs. The origin of the receptors is a male donor in good health and CMV-seropositive.

The rearrangement joins TRBV7-9 to TRBJ1-6, with unresolved D. Germline V gene data show CDR1 as SEHNR and CDR2 as FQNEAQ (reference sequence). CDR3 size: 15 residues. V was clipped by 1 base and J by 7 bases, with 11 bases between them. CDR3 DNA: TGTGCCAGCAGCTTAGTGCGGTCACCGAATTCACCCCTCCACTTT. It is translated as CASSLVRSPNSPLHF.

The chain carries TRBV5-5 and TRBJ2-5; D might be TRBD2 (6 bases). V was cut by 4 bases and J by 1 base, with 14 bases left in between. Germline CDR1 and CDR2: SGHKS and YYEKEE (reference sequence). The CDR3 has 15 amino acids. CDR3 nucleotides: TGTGCCAGCAGCCGTGGGGGGAACCGCCAAGAGACCCAGTACTTC. Its protein is CASSRGGNRQETQYF.

V usage is TRBV7-7 and J usage is TRBJ2-1; TRBD2 matches 11 bases. The CDR3 sequence is 16 residues long. J was trimmed by 3 bases and V by 1 base; bases with no gene match: 2. The V gene's germline CDR1 is SSHAT and CDR2 FNYEAQ (reference sequence). This CDR3 is CASSLGGLADYNEQFF. The DNA for the CDR3 is TGTGCCAGCAGCTTAGGGGGACTAGCGGACTACAATGAGCAGTTCTTC.

The chain carries TRBV7-2 and TRBJ2-7, with a possible D match to TRBD1 (6 bases). Germline V gene lookup returns CDR1 SGHTA and CDR2 FQGNSA. CDR3 length: 15 residues. V lost 5 bases and J lost 2, with 16 bases in between. The DNA for the CDR3 is TGTGCCAGCAGCGCCGGGCTGGGGGCACCCTACGAGCAGTACTTC. Translated: CASSAGLGAPYEQYF.

The V gene is TRBV18, the J gene TRBJ2-7; TRBD1 is a possible D gene (6 bases). The ends were cut back, 8 bases at V and 2 bases at J, with 19 bases in the middle. This CDR3 comprises 15 residues. Germline V gene sequence: CDR1 KGHSH, CDR2 LQKENI. The CDR3 DNA reads as TGTGCCAGCGCAGGGAGAGGGACAAGGGCCTACGAGCAGTACTTC. It codes for CASAGRGTRAYEQYF. The whole variable domain, filled in from reference TRBV18 and TRBJ2-7, reads NAGVMQNPRHLVRRRGQEARLRCSPMKGHSHVYWYRQLPEEGLKFMVYLQKENIIDESGMPKERFSAEFPKEGPSILRIQQVVRGDSAAYFCASAGRGTRAYEQYFGPGTRLTVT.

This clone was detected a few times. The V call is TRBV4-1, the J call TRBJ2-3; D is uncertain. The CDR3 totals 15 residues. V was clipped by 1 base and J by 5 bases, with 13 bases between them. Germline V gene lookup returns CDR1 MGHRA and CDR2 YSYEKL. The CDR3 sequence is CASSQARSLQDTQYF. CDR3 DNA: TGCGCCAGCAGCCAAGCCCGTAGCCTCCAAGATACGCAGTATTTT.

The rearrangement uses TRBV30 and TRBJ2-2, with 10 bases aligning to TRBD1. V lost 3 bases and J lost 7; bases outside the gene matches: 8. From germline, CDR1 is GTSNPN and CDR2 SVGIG (reference sequence). The CDR3 spans 15 residues. The CDR3 loop reads CAWRGDRGFGGELFF. The CDR3, as DNA: TGTGCCTGGAGAGGGGACAGGGGTTTTGGCGGGGAGCTGTTTTTT.

This chain uses TRBV10-3 with TRBJ2-3; no clear D. V lost 3 bases, J lost 4 bases, and 8 bases lay in between. The CDR3 runs to 13 residues. The germline gives CDR1 ENHRY, CDR2 SYGVKD. CDR3 bases: TGTGCCATCAGTGAACGAGTTGCAGATACGCAGTATTTT. Translating gives CAISERVADTQYF.

The chain is built from TRBV2 and TRBJ2-2; 8 bases line up with TRBD2. Germline-derived CDR1 and CDR2 are SNHLY and FYNNEI. V lost 6 bases and J lost 0; bases outside the gene matches: 9. The CDR3 totals 17 residues. The CDR3 reads CASRPGGVRANTGELFF. CDR3 nucleotide sequence: TGTGCCAGCAGACCGGGAGGGGTCAGGGCGAACACCGGGGAGCTGTTTTTT. The full variable domain, in which reference TRBV2 and TRBJ2-2 provide the parts outside the CDR3, is EPEVTQTPSHQVTQMGQEVILRCVPISNHLYFYWYRQILGQKVEFLVSFYNNEISEKSEIFDDQFSVERPDGSNFTLKIRSTKLEDSAMYFCASRPGGVRANTGELFFGEGSRLTVL.

This clone has only a few counts. V usage is TRBV6-6 and J usage is TRBJ1-5; D call uncertain. The length of the CDR3 is 13 residues. Germline CDR1 reads MNHNY; CDR2 reads SVGAGI (reference sequence). Trimming stripped 7 bases from V and 2 bases from J, with 9 bases between. CDR3 in amino acids: CASTGSGNQPQHF. DNA for the CDR3: TGTGCCAGCACAGGTTCGGGCAATCAGCCCCAGCATTTT.

V and J are TRBV7-3 and TRBJ1-2, with 11 bases aligning to TRBD1. The CDR3 is 14 amino acids. The junction had 4 bases not matched to a gene; V was cut back by 5 bases and J by 5 bases. Per the germline V gene, CDR1 is SGHTA and CDR2 is FQGTGA. The CDR3 DNA reads TGTGCCAGCAGCAGGACAGGGGGCCGTTATGGCTACACCTTC. Its translation is CASSRTGGRYGYTF.

The chain links TRBV2 to TRBJ1-1; possibly TRBD1 for D (6 bases). There are 13 residues in the CDR3. Deletions cut 7 bases from V and 3 bases from J, with 12 bases between. Germline assignment: CDR1 SNHLY and CDR2 FYNNEI. The CDR3 DNA reads as TGTGCCAGCACCTGGGACACCGACACTGAAGCTTTCTTT. Protein: CASTWDTDTEAFF.

V usage is TRBV10-1 and J usage is TRBJ2-7; 7 bases match TRBD1. J lost 3 bases, V lost 2 bases, and 10 bases had no gene match. The germline gives CDR1 WNHNN, CDR2 SYGVQD (reference sequence). This CDR3 contains 16 residues. CDR3 loop: CASSELSGTERYEQYF. As DNA, the CDR3 is TGCGCCAGCAGTGAGCTCTCCGGGACAGAGCGCTACGAGCAGTACTTC.

The chain has TRBV14 and TRBJ2-7; D remains ambiguous. The V end lost 0 bases, the J end lost 0 bases, and 6 bases lay between the germline ends. This CDR3 comprises 14 residues. Per the germline V gene, CDR1 is SGHDN and CDR2 is FVKESK. The CDR3 DNA reads as TGTGCCAGCAGCCAAGATACAGACTCCTACGAGCAGTACTTC. This gives the protein CASSQDTDSYEQYF.

V and J are TRBV7-9 and TRBJ1-3; D not resolved. The V gene lost 8 bases and the J gene lost 4 bases, with 6 bases spanning the gap. Germline V gene sequence: CDR1 SEHNR, CDR2 FQNEAQ (reference sequence). There are 11 residues in the CDR3. The CDR3 here is CASGEGNTIYF. The CDR3 DNA sequence: TGTGCCAGCGGGGAGGGAAACACCATATATTTT.